The clone carrying this T cell receptor (beta chain) has a count of ten or more. Each CDR3 protein gets one entry after TCRdb re-called the reads with MiXCR. The repertoire holds about 140,000 distinct CDR3 sequences, 5% to 6.5% seen once, with approximately 18% in the top ten. The length of the CDR3 is 14 residues. Per germline, CDR1 SEHNR and CDR2 FQNEAQ (reference sequence). V shed 3 bases, J shed 2 bases, and the junction held 3 bases outside the gene matches. This sample was taken from a study of T cell repertoires in cytomegalovirus infection. This TCR came from a human donor in good health (CMV status not recorded). Some clones in this sample may be carry-over from other donors' samples. The chain has TRBV7-9 and TRBJ2-7; 8 bases are a match to TRBD2. Sequencing was done on a sample of PBMCs. DNA for the CDR3: TGTGCCAGCAGCTTCGGGGGGGAAACCTACGAGCAGTACTTC. Residues: CASSFGGETYEQYF. Complete variable domain (other parts from reference TRBV7-9 and TRBJ2-7): DTGVSQNPRHKITKRGQNVTFRCDPISEHNRLYWYRQTLGQGPEFLTYFQNEAQLEKSRLLSDRFSAERPKGSFSTLEIQRTEQGDSAMYLCASSFGGETYEQYFGPGTRLTVT.